This T cell receptor beta chain was captured by sequencing in a study of cytomegalovirus exposure and HLA in healthy donors. The PCR used 60 Vbeta and 13 Jbeta primers. Some clones are missing from TCRdb's copy, which holds only in-frame ones; the method was immunoSEQ multiplex PCR. The sample consists of 130,000 to 150,000 clones, around three fifths of them appearing once. A note on this clone: What it binds is unknown.

Study results and limitations: The analysis excluded some indistinguishable V segments, including TRBV6-2 and TRBV6-3. The study designated 160 or so TCR beta chains cytomegalovirus-associated.

This CDR3 region has 13 residues. Germline V gene lookup returns CDR1 ENHRY and CDR2 SYGVKD. V lost 5 bases and J lost 1; bases outside the gene matches: 2. The sample comprised PBMCs. This clonotype was obtained from a woman in her 30s in good health and CMV-seropositive. The chain joins TRBV10-3 to TRBJ2-7, with TRBD2 matching over 7 bases. CDR3 in DNA: TGTGCCATCAGTCAGCGGGAATCCTACGAGCAGTACTTC. This encodes CAISQRESYEQYF.